Listed below are T cell receptor beta chains from one sample, sequenced in a study of T cell repertoires in cytomegalovirus infection. No antigen is known for these receptors. Using its own MiXCR run on the reads, TCRdb lists one record per CDR3 protein. The table lists about 830,000 distinct CDR3 sequences, over 25% of them singletons. The sample was cultured CD8+ T cells from PBMCs, taken from culture after CMV antigen stimulation. Receptors originate from a human donor in good health (CMV status not recorded). Some clones in this sample may be carry-over from other donors' samples. The CDR3 runs from the conserved cysteine through the conserved F or W. Fields, in order: J gene, V gene, clone size, D gene, CDR3 protein, CDR3 DNA. D genes are given only for firm matches. Clone size is not always given. Where it is, it says once, few, many or a class for expanded clones.

J: TRBJ2-2; V: TRBV7-9; size: few; D: TRBD1; CDR3: CASSPGQGVKTGELFF; DNA: TGTGCCAGCAGCCCCGGACAGGGGGTGAAAACCGGGGAGCTGTTTTTT
J: TRBJ2-7; V: TRBV4-1; size: few; D: TRBD1; CDR3: CASSHATGGHEQYF; DNA: TGCGCCAGCAGCCACGCCACAGGGGGTCACGAGCAGTACTTC
J: TRBJ2-3; V: TRBV12-3/TRBV12-4; size: .; D: TRBD2; CDR3: CASSVVASGGLDTDTQYF; DNA: TGTGCCAGCAGCGTCGTGGCTAGCGGGGGTCTTGATACAGATACGCAGTATTTT
J: TRBJ2-3; V: TRBV4-3; size: .; D: TRBD2; CDR3: CASSLLAGALNTQYF; DNA: TGCGCCAGCAGCCTACTAGCGGGGGCGTTGAATACGCAGTATTTT
J: TRBJ2-7; V: TRBV7-6; size: .; D: .; CDR3: CASSPGLSTYEQYF; DNA: TGTGCCAGCAGCCCTGGACTATCGACCTACGAGCAGTACTTC
J: TRBJ1-1; V: TRBV6-5; size: .; D: .; CDR3: CASSYWQNTEAFF; DNA: TGTGCCAGCAGTTACTGGCAGAATACTGAAGCTTTCTTT
J: TRBJ2-2; V: TRBV6-6; size: .; D: TRBD1; CDR3: CASSYGLTDRVDTGELFF; DNA: TGTGCCAGCAGTTACGGTTTGACGGACAGGGTTGACACCGGGGAGCTGTTTTTT
J: TRBJ1-2; V: TRBV24-1; size: .; D: .; CDR3: CATSLYGTFYGYTF; DNA: TGTGCCACCAGTCTCTACGGGACGTTCTATGGCTACACCTTC
J: TRBJ1-4; V: TRBV28; size: .; D: .; CDR3: CASRGFATNEKLFF; DNA: TGTGCCAGCAGAGGATTTGCAACTAATGAAAAACTGTTTTTT
J: TRBJ1-1; V: TRBV6-4; size: .; D: .; CDR3: CASSGEGMNTEAFF; DNA: TGTGCCAGCAGTGGGGAGGGAATGAACACTGAAGCTTTCTTT
J: TRBJ2-3; V: TRBV7-9; size: .; D: TRBD2; CDR3: CASSPRSGGAVDTQYF; DNA: TGTGCCAGCAGCCCCCGTAGCGGGGGGGCCGTTGATACGCAGTATTTT
J: TRBJ2-2; V: TRBV11-3; size: .; D: TRBD1; CDR3: CASSLLPGQGATGELFF; DNA: TGTGCCAGCAGCCTCTTACCGGGACAGGGGGCCACCGGGGAGCTGTTTTTT
J: TRBJ1-6; V: TRBV7-2; size: many; D: .; CDR3: CASSIYSPGRPLHF; DNA: TGTGCCAGCAGCATATATTCCCCCGGTCGCCCCCTCCACTTT
J: TRBJ2-2; V: TRBV15; size: .; D: TRBD2; CDR3: CATSRTSGGAPGELFF; DNA: TGTGCCACCAGCCGGACTAGCGGGGGGGCCCCCGGGGAGCTGTTTTTT
J: TRBJ2-1; V: TRBV24-1; size: .; D: TRBD2; CDR3: CATSDLRAGGPNSYNEQFF; DNA: TGTGCCACCAGTGATTTGAGAGCGGGGGGGCCTAACTCCTACAATGAGCAGTTCTTC
J: TRBJ2-1; V: TRBV5-6; size: few; D: .; CDR3: CASSFDWTNNEQFF; DNA: TGTGCCAGCAGCTTCGACTGGACGAACAATGAGCAGTTCTTC
J: TRBJ2-2; V: TRBV5-6; size: few; D: .; CDR3: CASSYLRENTGELFF; DNA: TGTGCCAGCAGCTATCTGAGGGAGAACACCGGGGAGCTGTTTTTT
J: TRBJ2-2; V: TRBV7-2; size: .; D: .; CDR3: CASSPILSAGELFF; DNA: TGTGCCAGCAGCCCGATCCTGAGCGCCGGGGAGCTGTTTTTT
J: TRBJ2-4; V: TRBV3-1; size: .; D: .; CDR3: CASSQTGAGVENIQYF; DNA: TGTGCCAGCAGCCAAACAGGCGCTGGCGTCGAAAACATTCAGTACTTC
J: TRBJ2-2; V: TRBV6-2/TRBV6-3; size: .; D: .; CDR3: CASSPLTPDSPTGELFF; DNA: TGTGCCAGCAGTCCCTTAACCCCGGACTCTCCCACCGGGGAGCTGTTTTTT
J: TRBJ2-5; V: TRBV28; size: few; D: .; CDR3: CASSFRQNQETQYF; DNA: TGTGCCAGCAGTTTCAGGCAGAACCAAGAGACCCAGTACTTC
J: TRBJ2-3; V: TRBV4-3; size: .; D: .; CDR3: CASSQVWPATDTQYF; DNA: TGCGCCAGCAGCCAAGTCTGGCCCGCCACAGATACGCAGTATTTT
J: TRBJ1-1; V: TRBV7-2; size: many; D: .; CDR3: CASSSPFRALEAFF; DNA: TGTGCCAGCAGCTCCCCTTTCAGGGCGTTGGAAGCTTTCTTT
J: TRBJ2-1; V: TRBV28; size: few; D: TRBD2; CDR3: CASQPGLDPNEQFF; DNA: TGTGCCAGCCAACCGGGACTAGACCCCAATGAGCAGTTCTTC
J: TRBJ2-1; V: TRBV19; size: few; D: .; CDR3: CASSIVGGQHNEQFF; DNA: TGTGCCAGTAGTATAGTCGGCGGTCAACACAATGAGCAGTTCTTC
J: TRBJ2-1; V: TRBV2; size: .; D: .; CDR3: CASRERVGYNEQFF; DNA: TGTGCCAGCAGGGAAAGGGTGGGATACAATGAGCAGTTCTTC
J: TRBJ2-2; V: TRBV27; size: .; D: .; CDR3: CASSFGVVGGELFF; DNA: TGTGCCAGCAGTTTTGGGGTTGTAGGCGGGGAGCTGTTTTTT
J: TRBJ1-6; V: TRBV27; size: few; D: TRBD1; CDR3: CASRTTGGNSPLHF; DNA: TGTGCCAGCAGGACGACAGGGGGGAATTCACCCCTCCACTTT
J: TRBJ2-5; V: TRBV12-3/TRBV12-4; size: few; D: .; CDR3: CASSLAQGGFVLQETQYF; DNA: TGTGCCAGCAGTTTAGCGCAGGGAGGATTCGTCCTACAAGAGACCCAGTACTTC
J: TRBJ1-1; V: TRBV6-4; size: .; D: .; CDR3: CASSEWGPPMNTEAFF; DNA: TGTGCCAGCAGTGAGTGGGGGCCGCCTATGAACACTGAAGCTTTCTTT
J: TRBJ2-2; V: TRBV7-6; size: .; D: .; CDR3: CASSLDGSGELFF; DNA: TGTGCTAGCAGCTTAGACGGTTCCGGGGAGCTGTTTTTT
J: TRBJ1-2; V: TRBV4-1; size: .; D: .; CDR3: CASSQSPGLYPYTF; DNA: TGCGCCAGCAGCCAAAGCCCAGGGCTCTATCCCTACACCTTC
J: TRBJ2-1; V: TRBV6-5; size: .; D: TRBD1; CDR3: CASNLGTGAYNEQFF; DNA: TGTGCCAGCAACCTGGGGACAGGAGCCTACAATGAGCAGTTCTTC
J: TRBJ1-3; V: TRBV12-3/TRBV12-4; size: .; D: .; CDR3: CASSRGYSGSTGNTIYF; DNA: TGTGCCAGCAGTCGAGGGTATTCGGGCAGTACTGGAAACACCATATATTTT
J: TRBJ2-7; V: TRBV4-1; size: .; D: .; CDR3: CASSQVSGTYEQYF; DNA: TGCGCCAGCAGCCAAGTTTCAGGTACCTACGAGCAGTACTTC
J: TRBJ1-5; V: TRBV4-2; size: .; D: .; CDR3: CASSQVGMIIDSNQPQHF; DNA: TGTGCCAGCAGCCAAGTCGGAATGATTATCGATAGCAATCAGCCCCAGCATTTT
J: TRBJ1-5; V: TRBV6-4; size: .; D: .; CDR3: CASSDGGDQPQHF; DNA: TGTGCCAGCAGTGACGGAGGCGATCAGCCCCAGCATTTT
J: TRBJ2-7; V: TRBV18; size: few; D: TRBD1; CDR3: CASSPPTGGKEQYF; DNA: TGTGCCAGCTCACCACCGACAGGGGGCAAGGAGCAGTACTTC
J: TRBJ2-1; V: TRBV6-6; size: few; D: .; CDR3: CASLGGGPHNEQFF; DNA: TGTGCCAGCTTGGGCGGCGGTCCCCACAATGAGCAGTTCTTC
J: TRBJ1-3; V: TRBV7-9; size: .; D: .; CDR3: CASSLAETSGNTIYF; DNA: TGTGCCAGCAGCCTAGCGGAGACCTCTGGAAACACCATATATTTT
J: TRBJ2-2; V: TRBV28; size: .; D: .; CDR3: CASSLFVVTGELFF; DNA: TGTGCCAGCAGTTTATTCGTCGTCACCGGGGAGCTGTTTTTT
J: TRBJ2-3; V: TRBV7-9; size: few; D: .; CDR3: CASSGAHTDTQYF; DNA: TGTGCCAGCAGCGGAGCCCATACAGATACGCAGTATTTT
J: TRBJ1-1; V: TRBV4-1; size: .; D: TRBD1; CDR3: CASSHPGQGPFPNTEAFF; DNA: TGCGCCAGCAGCCATCCGGGACAGGGGCCGTTCCCGAACACTGAAGCTTTCTTT
J: TRBJ2-2; V: TRBV7-9; size: .; D: TRBD2; CDR3: CASQGTSGGLGTGELFF; DNA: TGTGCTTCGCAAGGGACTAGCGGGGGACTCGGAACCGGGGAGCTGTTTTTT
J: TRBJ2-3; V: TRBV6-2/TRBV6-3; size: many; D: TRBD2; CDR3: CASSYRIGTSPDTQYF; DNA: TGTGCCAGCAGTTACCGGATCGGGACTAGTCCCGATACGCAGTATTTT
J: TRBJ1-1; V: TRBV7-6; size: few; D: .; CDR3: CASSPPTPSGSEAFF; DNA: TGTGCCAGCAGCCCACCGACTCCAAGTGGCTCTGAAGCTTTCTTT
J: TRBJ2-1; V: TRBV2; size: few; D: .; CDR3: CASSEQQEYSYNEQFF; DNA: TGTGCCAGCAGTGAGCAGCAGGAATACTCCTACAATGAGCAGTTCTTC
J: TRBJ1-5; V: TRBV12-3/TRBV12-4; size: once; D: TRBD1; CDR3: CASRVGDRKDQPQHF; DNA: TGTGCCAGCAGGGTCGGGGACAGGAAGGATCAGCCCCAGCATTTT